The clone carrying this T cell receptor (beta chain) came up a few times. V shed 1 base and J shed 3 bases, with 10 bases lying between them. This CDR3 has 14 amino acids. Germline CDR1 and CDR2: LGHDT and YNNKEL (reference sequence). The data originate from a study of CD8 T cells in Susac syndrome. Random hexamers primed reverse transcription of 0.5 to 1 ug RNA. It was immunoSEQ multiplex PCR that amplified TCR beta CDR3 across 54 Vbeta and 13 Jbeta. TCRdb ran MiXCR on the immunoSEQ multiplex PCR reads and lists one entry per CDR3 protein. The data hold some 190,000 distinct CDR3 sequences, with 80% to 95% observed a single time. The study sequenced TCR beta in blood CD8+ and CD4+ T cells. Healthy donors matched for age and sex were used as controls. Negative isolation was used for CD8+ and CD4+ T cells and FACS enrichment for TEMRA cells.

This clonotype was sampled from a human donor in good health. The rearrangement uses TRBV3-1 and TRBJ2-7, with D hard to call. The sequencing input was CD4+ T cells from PBMCs. In DNA form, the CDR3 reads TGTGCCAGCAGCCAAGCGGGCAGCTACTACGAGCAGTACTTC. Protein sequence: CASSQAGSYYEQYF.